Listed below are T cell receptor beta chains from one sample, sequenced in a study of regulatory T cells in long-lasting Graves disease. TCRdb processed the multiplex PCR reads anew with MiXCR; each CDR3 protein has one entry. The sample lists fewer than 400,000 distinct CDR3 sequences, less than 25% seen once, with 20% to 25% in the top ten. This sample comprised peripheral blood mononuclear cells (PBMCs), obtained when the disease was refractory, from a patient treated with antithyroid drugs. The receptors stem from a female donor with Graves disease. The CDR3 runs from the conserved cysteine through the conserved F or W. A D gene is named only where the DNA matches it firmly. The size field is filled for only some rows; it gives once, few, many or a size class.

J,size,D,V,DNA,CDR3
TRBJ2-7,NA,NA,TRBV7-8,TGTGCCAGCAGCCCCATACAGGGCTCCTACGAGCAGTACTTC,CASSPIQGSYEQYF
TRBJ1-1,NA,NA,TRBV6-1,TGTGCCAGCAGGCCCACGGGAATTCTCAACACTGAAGCTTTCTTT,CASRPTGILNTEAFF
TRBJ2-5,many,TRBD1,TRBV12-5,TGTGCTAGTGGTAACGATGGGACAGGGGGCCGGCAAGAGACCCAGTACTTC,CASGNDGTGGRQETQYF
TRBJ1-1,NA,NA,TRBV27,TGTGCCAGCAGGCAAAGGAATCTCCCGACCGAAGCTTTCTTT,CASRQRNLPTEAFF
TRBJ2-1,NA,NA,TRBV6-1,TGTGCCAGCAGTCCAGGGGTCGTGTACAATGAGCAGTTCTTC,CASSPGVVYNEQFF
TRBJ1-4,NA,NA,TRBV7-9,TGTGCCAGCAGCCCGCCAGGCACATTTGAAAAACTGTTTTTT,CASSPPGTFEKLFF
TRBJ1-2,NA,NA,TRBV19,TGTGCCAGTAGTCAGACGCTTAACTATGGCTACACCTTC,CASSQTLNYGYTF
TRBJ2-7,NA,TRBD2,TRBV27,TGTGCCAGCAGTTTATCCGGACTAGCGGGAGTCTACGAGCAGTACTTC,CASSLSGLAGVYEQYF
TRBJ1-5,NA,NA,TRBV6-1,TGTGCCAGCAGTACCCAGGACAGTAATCAGCCCCAGCATTTT,CASSTQDSNQPQHF
TRBJ1-5,few,NA,TRBV6-1,TGTGCCAGCAGTGAAAGGACGCATAGCAATCAGCCCCAGCATTTT,CASSERTHSNQPQHF
TRBJ1-1,many,NA,TRBV10-3,TGTGCCACCGATGCGGGGGGGGGCACTGAAGCTTTCTTT,CATDAGGGTEAFF
TRBJ1-1,many,TRBD1,TRBV12-3/TRBV12-4,TGTGCCAGCAGTCGACAGGGGATCGGTGAAGCTTTCTTT,CASSRQGIGEAFF
TRBJ2-7,many,NA,TRBV7-2,TGTGCCAGCAGCTTAGGGAGGGGCGGGGTGTACGAGCAGTACTTC,CASSLGRGGVYEQYF
TRBJ2-5,few,NA,TRBV7-8,TGTGCCAGCAGCAAAATCAGAGAGACCCAGTACTTC,CASSKIRETQYF
TRBJ1-5,many,NA,TRBV2,TGTGCCAGCAGGGAAACTAGCAATCAGCCCCAGCATTTT,CASRETSNQPQHF
TRBJ1-1,NA,NA,TRBV3-1,TGTGCCAGCAGTCCTTGGACCGGGGGGGCTTTCTTT,CASSPWTGGAFF
TRBJ2-1,NA,TRBD1,TRBV24-1,TGTGCCACCAGTGACGGACAGGGGGCATCCTACAATGAGCAGTTCTTC,CATSDGQGASYNEQFF
TRBJ2-2,NA,TRBD2,TRBV13,TGTGCCAGCAGCCCCCGGGGCGGGAGCGGAACCGGGGAGCTGTTTTTT,CASSPRGGSGTGELFF
TRBJ2-3,NA,TRBD2,TRBV7-9,TGTGCCAGCAGCTCCTATCGGACTAGCGGACCCACAGATACGCAGTATTTT,CASSSYRTSGPTDTQYF
TRBJ2-5,NA,TRBD2,TRBV11-2,TGTGCCAGCAGCACTGGCGCGGGACTAGTTGAAGAGACCCAGTACTTC,CASSTGAGLVEETQYF
TRBJ1-1,few,TRBD1,TRBV28,TGTGCCAGCAGTCCCCAGGGGGCGACTGAAGCTTTCTTT,CASSPQGATEAFF
TRBJ1-6,many,NA,TRBV28,TGTGCCAGCAGCCGACCCGCGGGGAGGGATTCACCCCTCCACTTT,CASSRPAGRDSPLHF
TRBJ1-3,NA,NA,TRBV6-1,TGTGCCAGCACCGCGATATTGGGGGCCTCGGGAAACACCATATATTTT,CASTAILGASGNTIYF
TRBJ1-2,many,NA,TRBV29-1,TGCAGCACCGGTACCGGGGGTTACTATGGCTACACCTTC,CSTGTGGYYGYTF
TRBJ1-1,many,NA,TRBV3-1,TGTGCCAGCACGACAGGGAACACTGAAGCTTTCTTT,CASTTGNTEAFF
TRBJ2-7,many,TRBD1,TRBV5-1,TGTGCCAGTAGTATCGACAGGGGCTACGAGCAGTACTTC,CASSIDRGYEQYF
TRBJ2-7,many,TRBD1,TRBV7-8,TGTGCCAGCAGCTTCCAGGGGGCGCTTGGCTACGAGCAGTACTTC,CASSFQGALGYEQYF
TRBJ1-5,NA,NA,TRBV6-5,TGTGCCAGCAGTTACTCGAGAAGTCAGCCCCAGCATTTT,CASSYSRSQPQHF
TRBJ1-2,NA,NA,TRBV24-1,TGTGCCACCAGTGAACCGGACCGGCAGGTTGGCTACACCTTC,CATSEPDRQVGYTF
TRBJ1-5,few,NA,TRBV7-2,TGTGCCAGCAGCTTAGCGGACAGCCTTAGCAATCAGCCCCAGCATTTT,CASSLADSLSNQPQHF
TRBJ1-4,many,TRBD1,TRBV28,TGTGCCAGCAGTTTAAGTGGGACAGGGCAGGGGCCTAATGAAAAACTGTTTTTT,CASSLSGTGQGPNEKLFF
TRBJ2-2,NA,NA,TRBV7-6,TGTGCCAGCAGCTCAGCTCTCATCACCGGGGAGCTGTTTTTT,CASSSALITGELFF
TRBJ2-3,few,TRBD2,TRBV20-1,TGCAGTGCCATCTCGGGTAGCGGGGCTATAGATACGCAGTATTTT,CSAISGSGAIDTQYF
TRBJ2-6,NA,NA,TRBV7-9,TGTGCCAGCAGCCCCCCCAGATTAGGGACTTCTGGGGCCAACGTCCTGACTTTC,CASSPPRLGTSGANVLTF
TRBJ2-7,few,TRBD2,TRBV19,TGTGCCAGTAGTGTACTAGCGGGGAGCTCCTACGAGCAGTACTTC,CASSVLAGSSYEQYF
TRBJ2-7,NA,NA,TRBV4-3,TGCGCCAGCAGCCAAGGGGTAGCGCACACCTACGAGCAGTACTTC,CASSQGVAHTYEQYF
TRBJ2-7,NA,TRBD2,TRBV7-9,TGTGCCAGCGGTATAGCGGGAGGGCTTTACGAGCAGTACTTC,CASGIAGGLYEQYF
TRBJ2-2,many,NA,TRBV12-5,TGTGCTAGTGGTTTGGTACAGAAGGACCGACGAGACACCGGGGAGCTGTTTTTT,CASGLVQKDRRDTGELFF
TRBJ2-7,NA,NA,TRBV7-2,TGTGTCAGCAGCTTAGTTGGGCAGTCCTCTAAGAAGATCTACGAGCAGTACTTC,CVSSLVGQSSKKIYEQYF
TRBJ2-2,few,NA,TRBV19,TGTGCCAGCCGGACAGAGACGAACACCGGGGAGCTGTTTTTT,CASRTETNTGELFF
TRBJ2-5,many,NA,TRBV15,TGTGCCACCAGCTCGATTGGTCGGCAAGAGACCCAGTACTTC,CATSSIGRQETQYF
TRBJ2-7,NA,TRBD1,TRBV7-3,TGTGCCAGCAGCTTAACAGCCGGGACAGGGACCTACGAGCAGTACTTC,CASSLTAGTGTYEQYF
TRBJ1-1,many,NA,TRBV28,TGTGCCAGCAGGCCGAGGGGAAGGAACACTGAAGCTTTCTTT,CASRPRGRNTEAFF
TRBJ1-5,few,NA,TRBV29-1,TGCAGCGTTGAAGTGCCGGGCCAAGATCAGCCCCAGCATTTT,CSVEVPGQDQPQHF
TRBJ2-2,NA,TRBD2,TRBV12-3/TRBV12-4,TGTGCCAGCAGTTACCGGCTCAGCGGGAGGGCCGTAACCGGGGAGCTGTTTTTT,CASSYRLSGRAVTGELFF
TRBJ2-3,few,NA,TRBV14,TGTGCCAGCAGCCCGGACGCCCAAAGGTGGGCAGATACGCAGTATTTT,CASSPDAQRWADTQYF
TRBJ2-1,NA,TRBD2,TRBV12-5,TGTGCTAGTGGTTTGGTAAATCTAGCGGGGACCAATGAGCAGTTCTTC,CASGLVNLAGTNEQFF
TRBJ2-7,NA,NA,TRBV4-1,TGCGCCAGCAGCCAAGTTTTAGGATACGAGCAGTACTTC,CASSQVLGYEQYF
TRBJ1-2,few,NA,TRBV29-1,TGCAGCGCTAGAGACAGGACAGCTAACTATGGCTACACCTTC,CSARDRTANYGYTF
TRBJ2-7,few,NA,TRBV7-9,TGTGCCAGCAGCCTCGGGACATCGGTGGAGCAGTACTTC,CASSLGTSVEQYF
TRBJ2-2,NA,NA,TRBV14,TGTGCCAGCAACCAAGATTTGACCGGGGAGCTGTTTTTT,CASNQDLTGELFF
TRBJ2-6,many,NA,TRBV12-3/TRBV12-4,TGTGCCAGCAGTCAGGGGTCTGGGGCCAACGTCCTGACTTTC,CASSQGSGANVLTF
TRBJ2-7,many,TRBD2,TRBV10-2,TGCGCCAGCAGGAGTGGTTCCGGGAGGTTGCGGGAGCAGTACTTC,CASRSGSGRLREQYF
TRBJ1-2,NA,TRBD1,TRBV20-1,TGCAGTGCTAGAGGCGAGGACAGGAAGAACTATGGCTACACCTTC,CSARGEDRKNYGYTF
TRBJ2-5,NA,TRBD2,TRBV2,TGTGCCAGCAGCGGACTAGCGGAGCAAGAGACCCAGTACTTC,CASSGLAEQETQYF
TRBJ2-5,NA,TRBD2,TRBV11-2,TGTGCCAGCAGCTTGCCCGCGGCTAGCGGGAGTCTACAAGAGACCCAGTACTTC,CASSLPAASGSLQETQYF
TRBJ1-1,many,TRBD1,TRBV7-9,TGTGCCAGCAGTTATGGACAGGGAAGGACTGAAGCTTTCTTT,CASSYGQGRTEAFF